A single sample gave rise to the 32 T cell receptor beta chains below, sequenced in a study of T cell responses to AZD1222 COVID-19 vaccine. Sequencing was performed with immunoSEQ multiplex PCR; in TCRdb, only in-frame clones are kept and a portion is missing. Altogether 200,000 or so clones are present, 94% being singletons, with the ten largest covering roughly 8.4%. Sequences were derived from peripheral blood, sampled on day 0 of AZD1222 vaccination. The receptors were sampled from an adult in good health.

The chain recombines TRBV27 with TRBJ1-2, with D possibly TRBD1 on 5 matching bases. The CDR3 is made up of 13 amino acids. The V end was cut by 2 bases, the J end by 8 bases, with 12 bases between. CDR1 and CDR2 (germline): MNHEY, SMNVEV (reference sequence). CDR3 sequence reads: CASSLRGVQGYTF. In nucleotides, the CDR3 is TGTGCCAGCAGTTTACGGGGGGTACAGGGCTACACCTTC.

This chain joins TRBV11-2 and TRBJ2-7, with D possibly called TRBD1 or TRBD2 (8 bases each). The CDR3 runs 14 residues. V was shortened by 5 bases and J by 4 bases, with 15 bases between the two germline ends. CDR1 and CDR2 (germline): SGHAT, FQNNGV. The CDR3 is CASSQGAGGYEQYF. In DNA form, the CDR3 reads TGTGCCAGCAGCCAGGGGGCGGGAGGTTACGAGCAGTACTTC.

With regard to this clone: The sample contains more than one DNA sequence encoding this CDR3. V gene TRBV5-1 combines with J gene TRBJ1-1; no clear D. CDR1 SGHRS and CDR2 YFSETQ come from the germline V gene. The CDR3 is 14 amino acids. Trimming took off 2 bases at V and 0 bases at J, with 8 bases between the two ends. The CDR3: CASSFREMNTEAFF. The CDR3 region has the DNA TGCGCCAGCAGCTTCCGGGAAATGAACACTGAAGCTTTCTTT.

V usage is TRBV11-2 and J usage is TRBJ2-7; TRBD1 is a possible D gene (7 bases). The V gene lost 3 bases and the J gene lost 3 bases, with 12 bases spanning the gap. Germline CDR1 reads SGHAT; CDR2 reads FQNNGV. The CDR3 is 14 residues long. CDR3 nucleotides: TGTGCCAGCAGCTTCAGGGGGGCATTCTACGAGCAGTACTTC. This sequence encodes CASSFRGAFYEQYF. The full variable domain, in which reference TRBV11-2 and TRBJ2-7 provide the parts outside the CDR3, is EAGVAQSPRYKIIEKRQSVAFWCNPISGHATLYWYQQILGQGPKLLIQFQNNGVVDDSQLPKDRFSAERLKGVDSTLKIQPAKLEDSAVYLCASSFRGAFYEQYFGPGTRLTVT.

The V and J genes are TRBV4-1 and TRBJ1-5, with TRBD1 matching over 9 bases. The J segment lost 2 bases and the V segment lost 1 base, leaving 3 bases of the junction unmatched. Germline loops: CDR1 MGHRA, CDR2 YSYEKL. This CDR3 spans 16 amino acids. The CDR3 region is CASSQGDRAGNQPQHF. CDR3 nucleotide sequence: TGCGCCAGCAGCCAAGGGGACAGGGCTGGCAATCAGCCCCAGCATTTT.

This clone was picked up one time. The gene calls are TRBV9 and TRBJ2-1, with TRBD2 as a possible D gene (6 bases). Germline V gene data show CDR1 as SGDLS and CDR2 as YYNGEE. V was pared by 0 bases and J by 2 bases, with 12 bases between. This CDR3 has 16 residues. The CDR3 is CASSVADGGAYNEQFF. As DNA, the CDR3 is TGTGCCAGCAGCGTAGCGGACGGAGGGGCCTACAATGAGCAGTTCTTC.

In DNA, the CDR3 is TGCATCGGTGGGGAATCCACCGGGGAGCTGTTTTTT. Translation gives CIGGESTGELFF. The V call is TRBV29-1, the J call TRBJ2-2; D is ambiguous. The length of the CDR3 is 12 residues. Germline loops: CDR1 SQVTM, CDR2 ANQGSEA.

The chain employs TRBV7-8 and TRBJ2-1, with 7 bases matching TRBD1. Unmatched junction bases numbered 10, after V lost 5 bases and J lost 0 bases. This CDR3 has 17 residues. Germline CDR1 is SGHVS and CDR2 is FQNEAQ. CDR3 region: CASSQKGQTSSYNEQFF. CDR3 sequence (DNA): TGTGCCAGCAGCCAAAAGGGACAGACCAGCTCCTACAATGAGCAGTTCTTC.

The CDR3 DNA is TGTGCCTGGAGTCCCGTTTTAGGACCCTCCTCTGGCTACACCTTC. Translating gives CAWSPVLGPSSGYTF. This chain connects TRBV30 to TRBJ1-2; no clear D. CDR3 size: 15 residues. Trimming took off 2 bases at V and 7 bases at J, with 20 bases between the two ends. The germline V gene encodes CDR1 GTSNPN and CDR2 SVGIG (reference sequence). The whole variable domain, filled in from reference TRBV30 and TRBJ1-2, reads SQTIHQWPATLVQPVGSPLSLECTVEGTSNPNLYWYRQAAGRGLQLLFYSVGIGQISSEVPQNLSASRPQDRQFILSSKKLLLSDSGFYLCAWSPVLGPSSGYTFGSGTRLTVV.

The genes are TRBV27 and TRBJ2-7; D unresolved. CDR3 length: 14 residues. CDR1 and CDR2 (germline): MNHEY, SMNVEV (reference sequence). Trimming stripped 4 bases from V and 3 bases from J, with 13 bases between. The chain's CDR3 is CASSSIGRIYEQYF. The CDR3 DNA follows: TGTGCCAGCAGTTCGATAGGACGGATCTACGAGCAGTACTTC.

The rearrangement joins TRBV4-1 to TRBJ2-2; D is ambiguous. V gave up 4 bases and J gave up 4 bases, with 10 bases separating them. Germline values: CDR1 MGHRA, CDR2 YSYEKL. CDR3 size: 14 residues. The DNA of the CDR3 is TGCGCCAGCAGCCCTATTTTGCGCACCGGGGAGCTGTTTTTT. Amino acid sequence: CASSPILRTGELFF.

V and J are TRBV6-6 and TRBJ2-7; 9 bases are shared with TRBD2. This CDR3 contains 16 residues. The ends lost 2 bases at V and 5 bases at J; junction bases unmatched: 10. Looked up from germline, CDR1 is MNHNY and CDR2 is SVGAGI (reference sequence). The CDR3 DNA reads TGTGCCAGCAGTTACGAAAGGGCGGGAGGGGTCGACGAGCAGTACTTC. It translates to CASSYERAGGVDEQYF.

J is TRBJ1-3 and V is TRBV9; 7 nucleotides line up with TRBD1. The CDR3 covers 16 residues. Germline V gives CDR1 SGDLS, CDR2 YYNGEE. J gave up 1 base and V 1 base, and 5 bases lay outside the gene matches. CDR3: CASSVSGGGSGNTIYF. In DNA, the CDR3 is TGTGCCAGCAGCGTATCAGGGGGAGGTTCTGGAAACACCATATATTTT.

This clone appeared a few times. The V and J genes are TRBV7-3 and TRBJ2-1, with D unresolved. The CDR3 length is 13 residues. CDR1 and CDR2 (germline): SGHTA, FQGTGA. V was shortened by 5 bases and J by 9 bases, with 14 bases between the two germline ends. CDR3 residues: CASSPGAFGEQFF. The CDR3 DNA sequence: TGTGCCAGCAGCCCGGGTGCTTTTGGTGAGCAGTTCTTC. Full variable domain (outside the CDR3, taken from reference TRBV7-3 and TRBJ2-1): GAGVSQTPSNKVTEKGKYVELRCDPISGHTALYWYRQSLGQGPEFLIYFQGTGAADDSGLPNDRFFAVRPEGSVSTLKIQRTERGDSAVYLCASSPGAFGEQFFGPGTRLTVL.

This clone appeared once. The chain combines TRBV6-2 or TRBV6-3 with TRBJ2-3, with D maybe TRBD2 (5 bases). Germline CDR1 and CDR2: MNHEY and SVGEGT. The ends were cut back, 6 bases at V and 6 bases at J, with 16 bases in the middle. CDR3 length: 14 amino acids. CDR3: CASSPLPRGDTQYF. The CDR3 DNA follows: TGTGCCAGCAGCCCCCTGCCCCGCGGGGATACGCAGTATTTT.

The chain couples TRBV28 to TRBJ1-6, with 7 bases that match TRBD1. CDR1 MDHEN and CDR2 SYDVKM come from the germline V gene. V shed 4 bases and J 9 bases; nucleotides not matched to a gene: 9. This CDR3 spans 15 amino acids. The DNA for the CDR3 is TGTGCCAGCAGTTCCCGGGACAGCCGTCGTTCACCCCTCCACTTT. It codes for CASSSRDSRRSPLHF.

V and J are TRBV24-1 and TRBJ2-7; 9 bases agree with TRBD1. The length of the CDR3 is 15 residues. Germline trimming cut 4 bases from V and 3 bases from J; bases unmatched to any gene: 6. Germline V gene lookup returns CDR1 KGHDR and CDR2 SFDVKD. The CDR3 nucleotides are TGTGCCACCAGTGACCCCGGGACAGGGAACTACGAGCAGTACTTC. This translates into CATSDPGTGNYEQYF.

The rearrangement joins TRBV20-1 to TRBJ2-5; D ambiguous. The CDR3 is 13 residues long. The ends were cut back, 3 bases at V and 7 bases at J, with 15 bases in the middle. The germline V gene encodes CDR1 DFQATT and CDR2 SNEGSKA (reference sequence). The CDR3 spells CSASSFPEVTQYF. CDR3 DNA sequence: TGCAGTGCTAGTTCGTTCCCCGAAGTGACCCAGTACTTC.

This clone was seen only once. The gene calls are TRBV7-9 and TRBJ1-5; no reliable D call. Germline values: CDR1 SEHNR, CDR2 FQNEAQ (reference sequence). V shed 1 base and J shed 11 bases, with 9 bases lying between them. This CDR3 comprises 12 residues. This CDR3 reads CASSLGGRAQHF. CDR3 sequence (DNA): TGTGCCAGCAGCTTAGGTGGACGCGCCCAGCATTTT.

This rearrangement joins TRBV18 to TRBJ2-5, with 11 bases lining up with TRBD2. CDR1 is KGHSH and CDR2 is LQKENI in the germline V gene. CDR3 length: 16 amino acids. V gave up 3 bases and J gave up 5 bases; unmatched junction bases: 8. The CDR3 nucleotides are TGTGCCAGCTCACCGGTAGCGGGAGGGCCCATTGAGACCCAGTACTTC. Amino acids: CASSPVAGGPIETQYF.

The chain is built from TRBV18 and TRBJ2-1, with 8 nucleotides matching TRBD2. V was pared by 5 bases and J by 4 bases, with 4 bases of the junction left unmatched. This CDR3 region has 14 residues. Germline V gene sequence: CDR1 KGHSH, CDR2 LQKENI. The CDR3 sequence: CASSMTSAYNEQFF. The CDR3 DNA reads as TGTGCCAGCTCAATGACTAGCGCTTACAATGAGCAGTTCTTC.

The chain employs TRBV7-9 and TRBJ2-1; 7 positions match TRBD2. Germline CDR1 reads SEHNR; CDR2 reads FQNEAQ (reference sequence). Trimming took 6 bases from V and 0 from J; bases not matched to a gene: 8. The CDR3 sequence is 16 residues long. CDR3 sequence reads: CASSPRGSRSYNEQFF. The CDR3 coding sequence is TGTGCCAGCAGTCCTCGCGGGAGCCGCTCCTACAATGAGCAGTTCTTC.

The chain links TRBV4-2 to TRBJ2-2, with D possibly TRBD2 on 5 matching bases. The CDR3 spans 17 residues. V was trimmed by 1 base and J by 0 bases, leaving 12 bases between them. The V gene's germline CDR1 is LGHNA and CDR2 YNFKEQ. CDR3: CASSQASRGANTGELFF. CDR3 in DNA: TGTGCCAGCAGCCAAGCTAGCCGGGGAGCGAACACCGGGGAGCTGTTTTTT.

The genes are TRBV6-1 and TRBJ1-1; D not certain. This CDR3 is built from 13 residues. The V and J ends lost 0 bases and 3 bases respectively, with 5 bases between them. Germline V lookup: CDR1 MNHNS, CDR2 SASEGT. The CDR3: CASSEATDTEAFF. The DNA for the CDR3 is TGTGCCAGCAGTGAAGCGACTGACACTGAAGCTTTCTTT.

CDR3 in DNA: TGTGCCAGCAGATACGACAGGGGGCAAAATCAGCCCCAGCATTTT. It encodes CASRYDRGQNQPQHF. The rearrangement joins TRBV2 to TRBJ1-5, with TRBD1 identical over 10 bases. The germline CDR1 and CDR2 sequences are SNHLY and FYNNEI. The V segment lost 6 bases and the J segment 4 bases; nucleotides outside the gene matches: 6. This CDR3 is built from 15 residues.

The chain carries TRBV29-1 and TRBJ1-2; a weak D match, TRBD1 (5 bases). V lost 3 bases and J lost 6, with 11 bases in between. The CDR3 is 12 residues long. CDR1 and CDR2 from the germline V gene are SQVTM and ANQGSEA. The CDR3 reads CSVEGRGDGYTF. The CDR3 region has the DNA TGCAGCGTTGAGGGTCGGGGCGATGGCTACACCTTC.

V gene TRBV5-5 combines with J gene TRBJ2-7, with 10 bases that match TRBD1. Germline V gene sequence: CDR1 SGHKS, CDR2 YYEKEE (reference sequence). There are 15 residues in the CDR3. J gave up 6 bases and V 0 bases, and 6 bases lay outside the gene matches. The CDR3 nucleotides are TGTGCCAGCAGCTTGGCCGGGGACAGGGGTGCCGAGCAGTACTTC. Residues: CASSLAGDRGAEQYF.

The chain employs TRBV28 and TRBJ1-4; tentative D call: TRBD1 (6 bases). The CDR3 has 16 amino acids. CDR1 is MDHEN, CDR2 SYDVKM, per germline. The ends were cut back, 6 bases at V and 7 bases at J, with 21 bases in the middle. The CDR3 nucleotides read TGTGCCAGCAGGGCGGTGCTGGGGGGGCCGGGTGAAAAACTGTTTTTT. As protein: CASRAVLGGPGEKLFF.

The chain couples TRBV2 to TRBJ2-7; 7 nucleotides agree with TRBD1. The CDR3 consists of 14 residues. Trimming took 7 bases from V and 4 from J; bases not matched to a gene: 10. CDR1 and CDR2 (germline): SNHLY, FYNNEI. DNA of the CDR3: TGTGCCAGCAATTGGGGGACAGATCCTTACGAGCAGTACTTC. Its protein product is CASNWGTDPYEQYF.

The chain employs TRBV15 and TRBJ2-3; D possibly corresponds to TRBD2 (6 bases). Germline V gene data show CDR1 as LNHNV and CDR2 as YYDKDF (reference sequence). The CDR3 spans 16 residues. V shed 1 base and J shed 6 bases, with 17 bases lying between them. The CDR3 coding sequence is TGTGCCACCAGCAGAGTAAGAGGAGGGTTGAGGGATACGCAGTATTTT. This translates into CATSRVRGGLRDTQYF.

The V gene is TRBV27, the J gene TRBJ2-7, with D perhaps matching TRBD2 (5 bases). The ends were cut back, 8 bases at V and 4 bases at J, with 9 bases in the middle. This CDR3 comprises 11 residues. Germline loops: CDR1 MNHEY, CDR2 SMNVEV (reference sequence). The CDR3 region is CASRSGYEQYF. The CDR3, as DNA: TGTGCCAGCCGATCGGGGTACGAGCAGTACTTC.

The chain employs TRBV7-3 and TRBJ2-3; TRBD2 matches at 11 bases. Germline CDR1 is SGHTA and CDR2 is FQGTGA. This CDR3 comprises 15 residues. V gave up 1 base and J gave up 4 bases; unmatched junction bases: 1. Here the CDR3 reads CASSLIAGGADTQYF. The CDR3 DNA sequence: TGTGCCAGCAGCTTAATAGCGGGAGGGGCAGATACGCAGTATTTT.